The 8 T cell receptor beta chains listed next were all sequenced from one sample in a study of cytomegalovirus exposure and HLA in healthy donors (dated by TCRdb to the late 2010s). The library was made by the immunoSEQ multiplex PCR assay. A mixture of 60 forward primers for TCR Vbeta segments and 13 reverse primers for TCR Jbeta segments was used in the multiplex PCR. This is the immuneACCESS table as TCRdb keeps it, with only in-frame sequences that have V and J called. A part of the clones is gone; compared with another copy, unresolved V genes explain less than half, and the rest is unexplained. For this sample there are about 130,000 clones; approximately 81% appear just once. Together, the top ten hold about 0.63% of the sample. Sequencing was performed on PBMCs. These receptors were taken from a man aged 18 to 30 in good health and CMV-seronegative.

This chain uses TRBV5-6 with TRBJ1-5, with D perhaps TRBD1 (6 bases). This CDR3 spans 16 amino acids. Trimming took 0 bases from V and 2 from J, leaving 12 bases between them. Germline assignment: CDR1 SGHDT and CDR2 YYEEEE. The CDR3 sequence is CASSLALTGGNQPQHF. CDR3 coding DNA: TGTGCCAGCAGCTTGGCCCTGACAGGAGGCAATCAGCCCCAGCATTTT.

This clone was observed a single time. The V gene is TRBV27, the J gene TRBJ2-1; 13 nucleotides agree with TRBD2. CDR3 size: 18 residues. Losses at the gene ends were 2 bases for V and 7 bases for J; bases not matched to a gene: 11. Germline loops: CDR1 MNHEY, CDR2 SMNVEV (reference sequence). Here the CDR3 DNA reads TGTGCCAGCAGTTTAGGACACCCCGGGACTAGCGGGGATAATGAGCAGTTCTTC. Residues: CASSLGHPGTSGDNEQFF.

To note about this clone: Additional DNA sequences in this sample encode the identical CDR3. The rearrangement uses TRBV4-3 and TRBJ2-1; 9 nucleotides match TRBD1. The germline gives CDR1 LGHNA, CDR2 YSLEER. V dropped 3 bases and J dropped 7; count of bases not matched to a gene: 4. This CDR3 has 14 residues. In DNA, the CDR3 is TGCGCCAGCAGCCAGGACAGGGGATTAAATGAGCAGTTCTTC. Its protein is CASSQDRGLNEQFF.

V and J are TRBV10-2 and TRBJ2-5; 11 bases line up with TRBD2. Germline V gene sequence: CDR1 WSHSY, CDR2 SAAADI. This CDR3 has 15 residues. Trimming removed 2 bases from V and 5 bases from J; junction bases left unmatched: 4. The chain's CDR3 is CASSEGTSGYETQYF. CDR3 DNA sequence: TGCGCCAGCAGTGAGGGGACTAGCGGCTACGAGACCCAGTACTTC.

This clone was counted a single time. J is TRBJ2-2 and V is TRBV7-2; 8 nucleotides match TRBD1. Trimming took 4 bases from V and 5 from J; bases not matched to a gene: 9. Per the germline V gene, CDR1 is SGHTA and CDR2 is FQGNSA. The CDR3 extends over 16 amino acids. The CDR3 bases are TGTGCCAGCAGCTCCAGGGGGCGAGTGGAAACCGGGGAGCTGTTTTTT. It codes for CASSSRGRVETGELFF. The variable domain in full, completed from reference TRBV7-2 and TRBJ2-2, reads GAGVSQSPSNKVTEKGKDVELRCDPISGHTALYWYRQSLGQGLEFLIYFQGNSAPDKSGLPSDRFSAERTGGSVSTLTIQRTQQEDSAVYLCASSSRGRVETGELFFGEGSRLTVL.

The sample holds many counts of this clone. The rearrangement uses TRBV7-6 and TRBJ2-2; tentative D call: TRBD2 (6 bases). CDR1 SGHVS and CDR2 FNYEAQ come from the germline V gene. The CDR3 is made up of 15 amino acids. Trimming cost V 7 bases and J 5 bases, with 17 bases left between them. The CDR3 sequence is CASIPEAGKTGELFF. CDR3 nucleotide sequence: TGTGCCAGCATCCCCGAGGCGGGGAAAACCGGGGAGCTGTTTTTT.

The chain recombines TRBV5-6 with TRBJ2-3; 8 bases map to TRBD1. The CDR3 covers 18 residues. Germline loops: CDR1 SGHDT, CDR2 YYEEEE. Trimming removed 3 bases from V and 3 bases from J; junction bases left unmatched: 15. CDR3 DNA sequence: TGTGCCAGCAGCTCGGGGCCACAGGGGGTTTCCCAGACAGATACGCAGTATTTT. Translated, it gives CASSSGPQGVSQTDTQYF.

This chain links TRBV30 with TRBJ2-5; weak D call: TRBD2 (6 bases). V was cut by 2 bases and J by 4 bases, with 11 bases left in between. The CDR3 consists of 13 residues. In germline, CDR1 is GTSNPN, CDR2 SVGIG (reference sequence). CDR3 amino acids: CAWSWRVGETQYF. The DNA of the CDR3 is TGTGCCTGGAGTTGGAGGGTGGGAGAGACCCAGTACTTC.